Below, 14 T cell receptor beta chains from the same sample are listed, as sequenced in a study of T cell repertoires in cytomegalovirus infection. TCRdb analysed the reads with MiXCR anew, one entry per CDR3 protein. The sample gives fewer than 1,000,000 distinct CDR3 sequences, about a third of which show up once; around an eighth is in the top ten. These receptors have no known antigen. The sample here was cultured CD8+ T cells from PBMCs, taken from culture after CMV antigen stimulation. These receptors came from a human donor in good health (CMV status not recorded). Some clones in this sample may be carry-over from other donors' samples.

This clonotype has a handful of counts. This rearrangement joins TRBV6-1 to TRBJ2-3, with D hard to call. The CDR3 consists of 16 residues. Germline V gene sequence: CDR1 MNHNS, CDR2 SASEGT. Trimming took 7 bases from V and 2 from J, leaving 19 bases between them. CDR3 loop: CASNDLRRRPTDTQYF. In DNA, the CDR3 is TGTGCCAGCAACGATCTTCGTCGGAGACCCACAGATACGCAGTATTTT.

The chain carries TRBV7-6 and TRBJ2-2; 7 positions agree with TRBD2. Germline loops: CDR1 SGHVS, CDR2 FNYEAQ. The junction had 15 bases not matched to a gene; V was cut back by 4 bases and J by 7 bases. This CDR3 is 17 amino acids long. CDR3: CASSSHPRGGEGGELFF. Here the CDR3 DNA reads TGTGCCAGCAGCTCACATCCTCGGGGAGGGGAAGGCGGGGAGCTGTTTTTT. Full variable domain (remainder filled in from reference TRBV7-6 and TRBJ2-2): GAGVSQSPRYKVTKRGQDVALRCDPISGHVSLYWYRQALGQGPEFLTYFNYEAQQDKSGLPNDRFSAERPEGSISTLTIQRTEQRDSAMYRCASSSHPRGGEGGELFFGEGSRLTVL.

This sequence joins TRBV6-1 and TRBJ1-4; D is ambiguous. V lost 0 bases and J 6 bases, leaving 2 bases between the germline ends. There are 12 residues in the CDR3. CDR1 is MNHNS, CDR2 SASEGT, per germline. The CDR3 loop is CASSEAHEKLFF. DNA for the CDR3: TGTGCCAGCAGTGAAGCACATGAAAAACTGTTTTTT.

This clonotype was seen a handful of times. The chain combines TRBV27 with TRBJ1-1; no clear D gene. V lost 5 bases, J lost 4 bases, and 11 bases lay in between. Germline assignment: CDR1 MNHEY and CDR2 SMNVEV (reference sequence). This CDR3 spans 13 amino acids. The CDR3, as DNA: TGTGCCAGCAGTATAACTAAGGTCACTGAAGCTTTCTTT. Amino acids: CASSITKVTEAFF.

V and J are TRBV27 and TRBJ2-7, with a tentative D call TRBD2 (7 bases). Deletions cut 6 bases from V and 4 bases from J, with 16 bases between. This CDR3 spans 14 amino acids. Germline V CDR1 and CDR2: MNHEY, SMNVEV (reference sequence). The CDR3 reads CASSHVGGAYEQYF. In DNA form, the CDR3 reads TGTGCCAGCAGCCACGTAGGGGGGGCATACGAGCAGTACTTC.

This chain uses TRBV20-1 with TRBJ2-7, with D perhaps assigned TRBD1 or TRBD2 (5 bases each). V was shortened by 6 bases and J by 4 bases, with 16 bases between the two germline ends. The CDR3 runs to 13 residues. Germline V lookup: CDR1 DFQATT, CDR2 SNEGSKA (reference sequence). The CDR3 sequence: CSAVTLGRYEQYV. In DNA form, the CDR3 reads TGCAGTGCCGTCACGTTGGGACGATACGAGCAGTACGTC.

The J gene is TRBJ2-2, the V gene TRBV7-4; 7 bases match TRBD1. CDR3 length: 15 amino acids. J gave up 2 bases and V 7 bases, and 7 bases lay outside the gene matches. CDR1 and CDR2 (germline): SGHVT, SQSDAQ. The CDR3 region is CASTSGQANTGELFF. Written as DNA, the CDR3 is TGTGCCAGCACCTCCGGACAGGCCAACACCGGGGAGCTGTTTTTT. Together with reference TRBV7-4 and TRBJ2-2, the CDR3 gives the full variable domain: GAGVSQSPRYKVAKRGRDVALRCDSISGHVTLYWYRQTLGQGSEVLTYSQSDAQRDKSGRPSGRFSAERPERSVSTLKIQRTEQGDSAVYLCASTSGQANTGELFFGEGSRLTVL.

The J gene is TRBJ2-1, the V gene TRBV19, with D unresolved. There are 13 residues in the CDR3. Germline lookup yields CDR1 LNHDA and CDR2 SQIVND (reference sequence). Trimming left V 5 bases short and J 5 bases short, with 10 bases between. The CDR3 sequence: CASSPASHNEQFF. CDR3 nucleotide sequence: TGTGCCAGTAGTCCCGCGTCACACAATGAGCAGTTCTTC.

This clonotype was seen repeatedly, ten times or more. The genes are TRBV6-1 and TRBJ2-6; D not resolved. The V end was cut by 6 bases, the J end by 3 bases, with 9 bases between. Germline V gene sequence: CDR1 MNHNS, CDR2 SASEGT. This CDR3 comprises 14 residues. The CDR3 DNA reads TGTGCCAGCAGCCCCCTAGTTGGGGCCAACGTCCTGACTTTC. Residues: CASSPLVGANVLTF.

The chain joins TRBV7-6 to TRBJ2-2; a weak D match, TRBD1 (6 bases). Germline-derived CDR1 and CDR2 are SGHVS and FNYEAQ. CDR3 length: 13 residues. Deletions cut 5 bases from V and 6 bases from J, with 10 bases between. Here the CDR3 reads CASSQSGAGELFF. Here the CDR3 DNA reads TGTGCCAGCAGCCAATCAGGGGCCGGGGAGCTGTTTTTT.

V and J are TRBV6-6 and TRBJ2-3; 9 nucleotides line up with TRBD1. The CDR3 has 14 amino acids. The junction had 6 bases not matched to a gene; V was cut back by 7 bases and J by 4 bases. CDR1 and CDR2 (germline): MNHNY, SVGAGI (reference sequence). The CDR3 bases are TGTGCCAGCAATGACAGGGGGAACCCAGATACGCAGTATTTT. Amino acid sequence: CASNDRGNPDTQYF.

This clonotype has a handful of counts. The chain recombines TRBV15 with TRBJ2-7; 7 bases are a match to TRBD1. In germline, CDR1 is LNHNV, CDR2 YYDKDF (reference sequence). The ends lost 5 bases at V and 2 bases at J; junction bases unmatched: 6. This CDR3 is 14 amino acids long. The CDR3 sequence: CATSVYRGPYEQYF. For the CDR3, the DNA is TGTGCCACCAGCGTTTACAGGGGCCCCTACGAGCAGTACTTC.

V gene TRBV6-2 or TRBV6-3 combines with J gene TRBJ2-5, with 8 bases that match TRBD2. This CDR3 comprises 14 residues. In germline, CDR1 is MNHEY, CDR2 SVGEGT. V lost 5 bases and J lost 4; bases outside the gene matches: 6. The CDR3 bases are TGTGCCAGCAGTCTCGGACTAGCCAGAGAGACCCAGTACTTC. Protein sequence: CASSLGLARETQYF.

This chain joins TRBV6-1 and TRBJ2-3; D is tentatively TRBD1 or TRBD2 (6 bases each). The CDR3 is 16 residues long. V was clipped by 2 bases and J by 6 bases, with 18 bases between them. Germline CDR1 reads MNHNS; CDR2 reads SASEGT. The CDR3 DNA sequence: TGTGCCAGCAGTGAAACGAGGGGGGCCCTGGGTGATACGCAGTATTTT. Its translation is CASSETRGALGDTQYF.